A selection of T cell receptor beta chains follows, all from one sample in a study of T cells after posttransplantation cyclophosphamide. Sequencing was performed with immunoSEQ multiplex PCR; in TCRdb, only in-frame clones are kept and a portion is missing. The sample holds tens of thousands of clones, and no clone turns up only once. The specimen was PBMCs. All receptors come from a woman aged 60-75 years in good health, CMV-negative, and a related stem cell transplant donor. The conserved cysteine and the conserved F or W are not part of the CDR3 here.

v_call	j_call	cdr3_aa
TRBV7-2	TRBJ1-1	ASSLRDRGNTEAF
TRBV6-1	TRBJ2-7	ASIKGNYEQY
TRBV6-2/TRBV6-3	TRBJ1-2	ASSFQVNYGYT
TRBV4-1	TRBJ2-1	ASSHVDMGLTYYNEQF
TRBV2	TRBJ1-4	ASSGGVHEKLF
TRBV6-4	TRBJ2-2	ASGTPNTGELF
TRBV7-9	TRBJ1-3	ASSSLSGNTIY
TRBV7-9	TRBJ2-6	ASSHAQTGGTSGANVLT
TRBV5-1	TRBJ1-2	ASSLDTASNNYGYT
TRBV11-2	TRBJ2-2	AGASGSHGELF
TRBV6-2/TRBV6-3	TRBJ1-5	ASRPSRGYSNQPQH
TRBV6-2/TRBV6-3	TRBJ1-2	ASSFDRALNYGYT
TRBV6-1	TRBJ1-3	ASSERDRRTGNTIY
TRBV5-8	TRBJ1-2	ASSLGEQGTYGYT
TRBV7-9	TRBJ1-4	ASSGTEKGGEKLF
TRBV30	TRBJ1-5	AWSGARDSYSNQPQH
TRBV7-9	TRBJ2-7	ASSLGQYEQY
TRBV7-9	TRBJ2-7	ASSYDRGEQY
TRBV5-1	TRBJ1-2	ASSLTGGGYT
TRBV6-5	TRBJ2-7	ASSYLTGSYQQY
TRBV12-3/TRBV12-4	TRBJ1-3	ASSHLQGDTIY
TRBV15	TRBJ2-7	ATSREASGSYEQY
TRBV6-6	TRBJ2-1	ASRFPGVYNEQF
TRBV10-3	TRBJ2-1	AIGGDLAGGRNEQF
TRBV29-1	TRBJ2-3	SVEGGRGTGTDTQY
TRBV14	TRBJ2-2	ASSQVSTTGELF
TRBV18	TRBJ2-6	ASSAGGSGANVLT
TRBV7-9	TRBJ1-2	ASSRDGGYGYT
TRBV6-5	TRBJ1-2	ASSSGGGYT
TRBV28	TRBJ1-2	ASSRQGANGYT
TRBV28	TRBJ1-1	ASSFPGSTEAF
TRBV19	TRBJ1-3	ATSFSSGNTIY
TRBV4-1	TRBJ2-3	ASSRGLAGGRTDTQY
TRBV15	TRBJ2-5	ATSRLRGYGETQY
TRBV19	TRBJ2-1	ASKRGPYNEQF
TRBV19	TRBJ2-2	ASNSPGTDNTGELF
TRBV19	TRBJ2-6	ASSIARGGTGANVLT
TRBV2	TRBJ1-1	ASSANRPDTEAF
TRBV7-2	TRBJ2-3	ASSLELTDTQY
TRBV11-2	TRBJ2-1	ASKTSGGNEQF
TRBV5-1	TRBJ1-1	ASSTGELSEAF
TRBV18	TRBJ1-1	ASSGGEMNTEAF
TRBV5-4	TRBJ1-6	ASSLADRESSPLH
TRBV6-4	TRBJ1-1	ASREGDTEAF
TRBV12-3/TRBV12-4	TRBJ2-7	ASSRGQSTSSYEQY
TRBV9	TRBJ1-2	ASSSRQGESYGYT
TRBV14	TRBJ2-1	ASSRAVRSNEQF
TRBV6-6	TRBJ1-2	ASSYSTQGWYGYT
TRBV7-9	TRBJ1-2	ASRSRPAGGYGYT
TRBV6-5	TRBJ1-3	ASSYSQGSAGNTIY
TRBV6-5	TRBJ1-1	ASSEGGTEAF
TRBV6-6	TRBJ1-2	ASSRQGAVDYGYT
TRBV7-3	TRBJ2-7	ASSLGPGQSYEQY
TRBV18	TRBJ2-1	ASSPTGTLNEQF